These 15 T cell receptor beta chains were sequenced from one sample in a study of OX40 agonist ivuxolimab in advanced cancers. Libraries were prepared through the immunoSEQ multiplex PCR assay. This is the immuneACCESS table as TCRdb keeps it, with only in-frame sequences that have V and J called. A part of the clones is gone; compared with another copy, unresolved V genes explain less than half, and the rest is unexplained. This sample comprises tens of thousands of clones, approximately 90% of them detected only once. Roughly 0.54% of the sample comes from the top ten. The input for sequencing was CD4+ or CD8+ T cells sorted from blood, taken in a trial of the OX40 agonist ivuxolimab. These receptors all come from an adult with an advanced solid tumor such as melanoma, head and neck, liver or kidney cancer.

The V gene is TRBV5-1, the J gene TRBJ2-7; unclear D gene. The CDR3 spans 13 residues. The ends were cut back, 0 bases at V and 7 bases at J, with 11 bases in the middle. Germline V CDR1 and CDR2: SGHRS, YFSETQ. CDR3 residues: CASSLGAVGEQYF. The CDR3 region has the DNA TGCGCCAGCAGCTTGGGGGCCGTGGGGGAGCAGTACTTC.

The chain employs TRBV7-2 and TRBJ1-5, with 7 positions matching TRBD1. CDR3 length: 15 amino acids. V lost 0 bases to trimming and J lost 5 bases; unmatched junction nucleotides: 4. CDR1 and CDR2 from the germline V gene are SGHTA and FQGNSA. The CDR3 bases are TGTGCCAGCAGCTTAGCTGCAGGGGGTCATCAGCCCCAGCATTTT. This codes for CASSLAAGGHQPQHF.

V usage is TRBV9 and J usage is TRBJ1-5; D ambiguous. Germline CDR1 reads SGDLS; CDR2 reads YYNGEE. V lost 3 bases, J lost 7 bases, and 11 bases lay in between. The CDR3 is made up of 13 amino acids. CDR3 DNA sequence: TGTGCCAGCAGCGGAGACCCGGGCCAGCCCCAGCATTTT. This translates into CASSGDPGQPQHF.

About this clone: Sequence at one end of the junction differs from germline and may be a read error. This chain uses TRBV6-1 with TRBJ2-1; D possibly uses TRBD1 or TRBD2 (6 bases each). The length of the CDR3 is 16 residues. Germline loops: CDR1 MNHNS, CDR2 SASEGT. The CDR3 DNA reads TGTGCCAGCAGAGAAGGGGGGACGAGCTCCTACAATGAGCAGTTCTTC. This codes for CASREGGTSSYNEQFF.

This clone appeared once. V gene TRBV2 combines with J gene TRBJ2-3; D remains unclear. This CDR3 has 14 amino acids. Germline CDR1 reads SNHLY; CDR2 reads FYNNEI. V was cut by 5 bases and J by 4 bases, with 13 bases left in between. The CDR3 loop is CASSRSLVPDTQYF. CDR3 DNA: TGTGCCAGCAGTAGGTCCTTGGTCCCAGATACGCAGTATTTT.

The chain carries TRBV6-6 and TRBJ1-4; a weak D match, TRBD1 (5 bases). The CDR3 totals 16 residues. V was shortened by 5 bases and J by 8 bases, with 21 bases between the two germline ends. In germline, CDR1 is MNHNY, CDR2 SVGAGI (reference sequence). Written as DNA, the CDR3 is TGTGCCAGCAGTCATACCTGGCAGGGTTTGGAAGAAAAACTGTTTTTT. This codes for CASSHTWQGLEEKLFF.

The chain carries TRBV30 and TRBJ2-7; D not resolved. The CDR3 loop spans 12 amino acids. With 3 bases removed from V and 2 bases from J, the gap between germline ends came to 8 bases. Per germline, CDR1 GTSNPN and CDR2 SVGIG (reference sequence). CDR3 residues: CAWSLTTYEQYF. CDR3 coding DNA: TGTGCCTGGAGCCTAACTACCTACGAGCAGTACTTC. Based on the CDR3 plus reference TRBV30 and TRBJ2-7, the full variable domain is SQTIHQWPATLVQPVGSPLSLECTVEGTSNPNLYWYRQAAGRGLQLLFYSVGIGQISSEVPQNLSASRPQDRQFILSSKKLLLSDSGFYLCAWSLTTYEQYFGPGTRLTVT.

The CDR3 DNA reads as TGTGCCAGCAGTCCTCGCGAGGATGGCGTCCTGACTTTC. It translates to CASSPREDGVLTF. The chain couples TRBV6-4 to TRBJ2-6; D is ambiguous. The CDR3 sequence is 13 residues long. V lost 5 bases, J lost 12 bases, and 14 bases lay in between. CDR1 and CDR2 (germline): MRHNA, SNTAGT.

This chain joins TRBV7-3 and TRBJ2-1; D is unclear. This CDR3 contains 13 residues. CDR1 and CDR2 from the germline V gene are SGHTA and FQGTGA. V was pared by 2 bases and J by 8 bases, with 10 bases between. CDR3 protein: CASSLGRLDEQFF. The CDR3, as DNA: TGTGCCAGCAGCTTAGGAAGACTGGATGAGCAGTTCTTC.

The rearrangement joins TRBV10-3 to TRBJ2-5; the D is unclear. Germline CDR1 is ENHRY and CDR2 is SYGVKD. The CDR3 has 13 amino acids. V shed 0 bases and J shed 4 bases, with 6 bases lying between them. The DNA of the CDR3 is TGTGCCATCAGTGAGTCTGGCCGAGAGACCCAGTACTTC. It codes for CAISESGRETQYF.

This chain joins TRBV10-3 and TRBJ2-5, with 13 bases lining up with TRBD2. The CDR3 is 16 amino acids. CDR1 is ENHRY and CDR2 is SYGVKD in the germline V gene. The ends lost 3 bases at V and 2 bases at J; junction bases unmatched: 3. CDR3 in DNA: TGTGCCATCAGTGAACCGGGACTAGCGGGACAAGAGACCCAGTACTTC. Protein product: CAISEPGLAGQETQYF.

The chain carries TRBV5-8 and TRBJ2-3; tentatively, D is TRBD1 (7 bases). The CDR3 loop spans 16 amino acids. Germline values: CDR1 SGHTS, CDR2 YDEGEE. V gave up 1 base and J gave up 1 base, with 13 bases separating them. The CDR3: CASSLRGRGGTDTQYF. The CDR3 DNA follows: TGTGCCAGCAGCTTGAGGGGGCGGGGAGGCACAGATACGCAGTATTTT.

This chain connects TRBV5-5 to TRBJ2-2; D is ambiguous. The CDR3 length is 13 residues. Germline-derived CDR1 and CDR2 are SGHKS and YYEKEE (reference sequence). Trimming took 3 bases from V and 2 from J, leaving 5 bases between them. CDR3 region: CASSYTNTGELFF. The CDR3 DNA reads TGTGCCAGCAGCTACACAAACACCGGGGAGCTGTTTTTT.

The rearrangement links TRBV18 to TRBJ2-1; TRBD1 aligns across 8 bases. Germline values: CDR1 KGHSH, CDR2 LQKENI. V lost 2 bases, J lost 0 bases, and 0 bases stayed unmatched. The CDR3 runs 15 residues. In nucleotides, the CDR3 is TGTGCCAGCTCACCAGGACAGGGCTCCTACAATGAGCAGTTCTTC. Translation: CASSPGQGSYNEQFF.

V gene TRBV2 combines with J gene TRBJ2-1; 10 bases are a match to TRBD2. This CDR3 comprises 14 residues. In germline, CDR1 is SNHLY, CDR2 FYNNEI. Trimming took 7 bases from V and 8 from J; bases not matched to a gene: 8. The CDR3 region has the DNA TGTGCCAGCATTCTAGCGGGAGTTTCGGATGAGCAGTTCTTC. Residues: CASILAGVSDEQFF. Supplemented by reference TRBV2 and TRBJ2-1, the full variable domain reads EPEVTQTPSHQVTQMGQEVILRCVPISNHLYFYWYRQILGQKVEFLVSFYNNEISEKSEIFDDQFSVERPDGSNFTLKIRSTKLEDSAMYFCASILAGVSDEQFFGPGTRLTVL.